These T cell receptor beta chains were read from a single sample in a study of response to subunit inactivated influenza vaccine. TCRdb re-called the RT-PCR reads through MiXCR, storing one row per CDR3 protein. This table holds more than 450,000 distinct CDR3 sequences, 11% found once. The same sample was also studied in work on T cells expressing NK-cell markers.

This specimen consisted of PBMCs from blood, obtained on the day of vaccination. The origin of the receptors is a middle-aged man who received an inactivated influenza vaccine. The CDR3 runs from the conserved cysteine through the conserved F or W. Fields, in order: D gene, J gene, V gene, CDR3 length, clone size, CDR3 protein, CDR3 DNA. The D gene is left open where the match is weak. Rows may omit the clone size; those that give it use once, few, many or a size class.

>TRBD1|TRBJ1-4|TRBV6-1|13|-
CASRRGGSEKLFF
TGTGCCAGCAGAAGAGGGGGCAGTGAAAAACTGTTTTTT
>-|TRBJ2-1|TRBV4-3|16|-
CASSQGWRGAFDEQFF
TGCGCCAGCAGCCAAGGGTGGCGGGGAGCCTTCGATGAGCAGTTCTTC
>-|TRBJ2-3|TRBV30|14|few
CAWSRTGVTDTQYF
TGTGCCTGGAGTAGAACCGGGGTCACAGATACGCAGTATTTT
>-|TRBJ2-3|TRBV20-1|16|few
CSARVVSRGPTDTQYF
TGCAGTGCTAGAGTAGTCTCCCGAGGGCCCACAGATACGCAGTATTTT
>TRBD1|TRBJ2-7|TRBV2|12|-
CAAGTAYYEQYF
TGTGCCGCCGGGACAGCGTACTACGAGCAGTACTTC
>-|TRBJ2-1|TRBV12-3/TRBV12-4|14|many
CASSLSGTSNEQFF
TGTGCCAGCAGTTTGTCCGGGACAAGCAATGAGCAGTTCTTC
>TRBD2|TRBJ2-1|TRBV5-5|16|-
CASSLEASGTLDEQFF
TGTGCCAGCAGCTTGGAGGCTAGCGGGACTCTCGATGAGCAGTTCTTC
>-|TRBJ2-2|TRBV20-1|13|-
CSAKRRSTGELFF
TGCAGTGCTAAACGACGGTCCACCGGGGAGCTGTTTTTT
>TRBD1|TRBJ1-1|TRBV27|13|many
CASSTTGVTEAFF
TGTGCCAGCAGTACGACAGGGGTCACTGAAGCTTTCTTT
>-|TRBJ2-7|TRBV7-9|16|-
CASSSPGAGVTYEQYF
TGTGCCAGCAGCTCCCCGGGGGCGGGGGTGACCTACGAGCAGTACTTC
>-|TRBJ1-1|TRBV20-1|14|many
CSARGPGSNTEAFF
TGCAGTGCTAGAGGTCCGGGATCGAACACTGAAGCTTTCTTT
>-|TRBJ2-3|TRBV18|17|-
CASSLTPRDTYTDTQYF
TGTGCCAGCTCACTGACCCCCCGGGACACCTATACAGATACGCAGTATTTT
>TRBD1|TRBJ1-1|TRBV18|15|once
CASSSRQGDTTEAFF
TGTGCCAGCTCTTCGAGACAGGGTGATACCACTGAAGCTTTCTTT
>-|TRBJ2-7|TRBV5-1|15|few
CASSLAGPTGYEQYF
TGCGCCAGCAGCTTGGCGGGACCAACAGGCTACGAGCAGTACTTC
>TRBD2|TRBJ2-1|TRBV12-3/TRBV12-4|13|-
CASALAEYNEQFF
TGTGCCAGCGCACTAGCGGAGTACAATGAGCAGTTCTTC
>-|TRBJ2-2|TRBV3-1|15|-
CASSERTIGTGELFF
TGTGCCAGCTCCGAAAGGACCATAGGAACCGGGGAGCTGTTTTTT
>-|TRBJ1-5|TRBV6-1|17|few
CASSPPTGGSSNQPQHF
TGTGCCAGCAGTCCCCCGACCGGGGGAAGCAGCAATCAGCCCCAGCATTTT
>-|TRBJ2-1|TRBV6-1|13|-
CASSEEIIARQFF
TGTGCCAGCAGTGAGGAGATTATAGCTCGGCAGTTCTTC
>-|TRBJ1-6|TRBV5-1|16|many
CASSLGDRTYNSPLHF
TGCGCCAGCAGCTTGGGTGACAGGACCTATAATTCACCCCTCCACTTT
>TRBD1|TRBJ2-5|TRBV25-1|17|few
CASSERWAPGGGKTQYF
TGTGCCAGCAGTGAGAGGTGGGCCCCAGGGGGCGGAAAGACCCAGTACTTC
>TRBD1|TRBJ2-1|TRBV18|16|few
CASSPLGTGSYNEQFF
TGTGCCAGCTCACCACTCGGGACAGGCTCCTACAATGAGCAGTTCTTC
>TRBD2|TRBJ2-3|TRBV7-2|16|once
CASSRLAGDMGDTQYF
TGTGCCAGCAGCCGACTAGCGGGAGATATGGGAGATACGCAGTATTTT
>-|TRBJ2-1|TRBV5-6|14|many
CASSPPLYYNEQFF
TGTGCCAGCAGCCCCCCCCTTTACTACAATGAGCAGTTCTTC
>TRBD1|TRBJ2-2|TRBV12-3/TRBV12-4|15|-
CASSPGGRGTGELFF
TGTGCCAGCAGCCCAGGGGGCCGCGGCACCGGGGAGCTGTTTTTT
>-|TRBJ2-5|TRBV11-2|14|-
CASSLGSGHETQYF
TGTGCCAGCAGCTTGGGATCAGGGCACGAGACCCAGTACTTC
>-|TRBJ2-7|TRBV10-3|14|-
CAIRGNFPPYEQYF
TGTGCCATCAGAGGCAACTTCCCTCCCTACGAGCAGTACTTC
>-|TRBJ1-5|TRBV6-2/TRBV6-3|14|many
CASSRGPEGQPQHF
TGTGCCAGCAGCCGTGGGCCTGAAGGTCAGCCCCAGCATTTT
>TRBD2|TRBJ2-3|TRBV20-1|14|-
CSAVAGGNTDTQYF
TGCAGTGCTGTAGCGGGGGGAAACACAGATACGCAGTATTTT
>-|TRBJ2-1|TRBV9|15|-
CASSVEGLMINEQFF
TGTGCCAGCAGCGTAGAGGGACTCATGATCAATGAGCAGTTCTTC
>-|TRBJ2-7|TRBV6-1|13|many
CASSVSRGYEQYF
TGTGCCAGCAGTGTGTCCAGGGGCTACGAGCAGTACTTC
>TRBD2|TRBJ2-1|TRBV25-1|14|-
CASSDLAGVNEQFF
TGTGCCAGCAGTGACCTAGCGGGAGTTAATGAGCAGTTCTTC
>-|TRBJ2-5|TRBV6-2/TRBV6-3|11|many
CASSYDETQYF
TGTGCCAGCAGTTACGATGAGACCCAGTACTTC
>-|TRBJ1-1|TRBV29-1|15|many
CSATKYTGWNTEAFF
TGCAGCGCCACCAAATACACAGGGTGGAACACTGAAGCTTTCTTT
>-|TRBJ2-7|TRBV6-5|14|many
CASSYFVSAAEQYF
TGTGCCAGCAGTTACTTCGTCAGCGCCGCCGAGCAGTACTTC
>-|TRBJ2-7|TRBV5-5|14|many
CASSLEGQSYEQYF
TGTGCCAGCAGCTTGGAGGGACAATCCTACGAGCAGTACTTC
>TRBD1|TRBJ2-6|TRBV28|17|few
CASSPRDRGPGANVLTF
TGTGCCAGCAGTCCTAGGGACAGGGGGCCTGGGGCCAACGTCCTGACTTTC
>-|TRBJ2-7|TRBV6-6|12|many
CASSGQPYEQYF
TGTGCCAGCAGCGGACAGCCCTACGAGCAGTACTTC
>TRBD1|TRBJ1-4|TRBV20-1|14|-
CSATRDRVDEKLFF
TGCAGTGCTACCCGGGACAGGGTTGATGAAAAACTGTTTTTT
>TRBD1|TRBJ2-7|TRBV7-8|15|few
CASSLWRDRAHEQYF
TGTGCCAGCAGCTTATGGAGGGACAGGGCTCACGAGCAGTACTTC
>TRBD1|TRBJ2-7|TRBV29-1|14|-
CSVRVGQGPYEQYF
TGCAGCGTTAGGGTGGGACAGGGGCCCTACGAGCAGTACTTC
>-|TRBJ1-5|TRBV29-1|13|many
CSVEENSNQPQHF
TGCAGCGTTGAGGAAAATAGCAATCAGCCCCAGCATTTT
>-|TRBJ2-6|TRBV7-9|17|-
CASSLQAHSSGANVLTF
TGTGCCAGCAGCTTACAGGCTCACTCCTCTGGGGCCAACGTCCTGACTTTC
>-|TRBJ2-3|TRBV10-3|11|many
CAISGQDTQYF
TGTGCCATCAGTGGACAGGATACGCAGTATTTT
>TRBD1|TRBJ2-2|TRBV12-3/TRBV12-4|18|many
CASSPGQGIFSDTGELFF
TGTGCCAGCAGTCCGGGACAGGGAATATTTTCGGACACCGGGGAGCTGTTTTTT
>-|TRBJ2-1|TRBV12-3/TRBV12-4|14|few
CASRITGSYNEQFF
TGTGCCAGCAGGATCACGGGCAGCTACAATGAGCAGTTCTTC
>-|TRBJ2-2|TRBV12-3/TRBV12-4|17|-
CASSFWSSPGGTGELFF
TGTGCCAGCAGTTTCTGGTCGTCGCCCGGGGGAACCGGGGAGCTGTTTTTT
>TRBD2|TRBJ2-7|TRBV10-3|14|few
CAISESMGGSEQYF
TGTGCCATCAGTGAGTCCATGGGGGGGAGCGAGCAGTACTTC
>TRBD2|TRBJ2-4|TRBV5-1|15|many
CASSRGDVAKNIQYF
TGCGCCAGCAGCCGGGGGGACGTAGCCAAAAACATTCAGTACTTC
>-|TRBJ2-3|TRBV5-1|15|-
CASSLGTVSADTQYF
TGCGCCAGCAGCTTGGGGACCGTATCCGCAGATACGCAGTATTTT
>-|TRBJ2-7|TRBV4-3|15|few
CASSPGPGSSYEQYF
TGCGCCAGCAGCCCTGGACCGGGAAGCTCCTACGAGCAGTACTTC
>-|TRBJ2-7|TRBV25-1|14|few
CASRQTGYGYEQYF
TGTGCCAGCAGACAAACAGGGTATGGCTACGAGCAGTACTTC
>-|TRBJ1-5|TRBV12-3/TRBV12-4|13|few
CASSSRGEQPQHF
TGTGCCAGCAGTTCAAGGGGGGAACAGCCCCAGCATTTT
>-|TRBJ2-3|TRBV20-1|15|few
CSARDHRSSTDTQYF
TGCAGTGCTAGAGATCACAGGTCTAGCACAGATACGCAGTATTTT
>-|TRBJ2-1|TRBV7-8|16|-
CASSLGRAGLWNEQFF
TGTGCCAGCAGCTTAGGGCGGGCAGGGTTGTGGAATGAGCAGTTCTTC
>-|TRBJ2-5|TRBV5-1|14|-
CASSLGGGTETQYF
TGCGCCAGCAGCTTGGGTGGAGGGACGGAGACCCAGTACTTC
>-|TRBJ2-2|TRBV7-9|17|many
CASSPTIDKPNTGELFF
TGTGCCAGCAGCCCCACAATCGACAAGCCAAACACCGGGGAGCTGTTTTTT
>-|TRBJ2-2|TRBV12-3/TRBV12-4|14|few
CASSFGQSTGELFF
TGTGCCAGCAGTTTCGGACAGTCGACCGGGGAGCTGTTTTTT